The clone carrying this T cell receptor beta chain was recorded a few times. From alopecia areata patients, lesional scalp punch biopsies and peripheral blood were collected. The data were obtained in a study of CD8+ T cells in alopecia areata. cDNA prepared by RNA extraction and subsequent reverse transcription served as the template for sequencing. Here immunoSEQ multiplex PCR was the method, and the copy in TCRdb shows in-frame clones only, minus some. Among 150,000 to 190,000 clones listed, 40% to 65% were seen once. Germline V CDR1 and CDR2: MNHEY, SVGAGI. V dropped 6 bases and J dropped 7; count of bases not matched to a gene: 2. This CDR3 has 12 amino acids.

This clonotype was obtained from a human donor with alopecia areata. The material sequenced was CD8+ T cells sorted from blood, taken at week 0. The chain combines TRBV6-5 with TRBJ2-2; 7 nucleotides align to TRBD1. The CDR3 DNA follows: TGTGCCAGCAGAGCAGGGGGCGGGGAGCTGTTTTTT. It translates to CASRAGGGELFF.